Listed below are T cell receptor beta chains from one sample, sequenced in a study of OX40 agonist ivuxolimab in advanced cancers. This table comes from immunoSEQ multiplex PCR, and its TCRdb copy is limited to in-frame clones, with some not included. The top ten hold less than 8% of the sample, which has 65,000 to 80,000 clones, approximately 93% seen once. The sequenced sample was CD4+ or CD8+ T cells sorted from blood, obtained in a trial of the OX40 agonist ivuxolimab. The receptors shown here come from an adult with an advanced solid tumor such as melanoma, head and neck, liver or kidney cancer. Each CDR3 is given with its conserved first and last residue. A D gene is named only where the DNA matches it firmly. Clone size, where shown, is once, few, many, or a class for clones that have expanded.

CDR3nt	CDR3aa	abundance	d_gene	v_gene	j_gene
TGTGCCAGCAGCGACGACCGGGACTACTGGAACTTC	CASSDDRDYWNF	-	TRBD2	TRBV7-2	TRBJ2-5
TGTGCCGGGGCGACAGGGGGGAACACCGGGGAGCTGTTTTTT	CAGATGGNTGELFF	-	TRBD1	TRBV19	TRBJ2-2
TGTGCCAGTAACGAATGGGGTATTGACTCTGGAAACACCATATATTTT	CASNEWGIDSGNTIYF	-	-	TRBV19	TRBJ1-3
TGTGCCAGCAGTTATAGCGGGGGGGCCGCAGAGACCCAGTACTTC	CASSYSGGAAETQYF	-	TRBD2	TRBV6-5	TRBJ2-5
TGTGCCAGTAGTCCCTCGGTTGTCTATGAGCAGTTCTTC	CASSPSVVYEQFF	-	-	TRBV19	TRBJ2-1
TGCGCCAGCAGCCCGAGAGGACCTTCCGCCGTGGCCAAAAACATTCAGTACTTC	CASSPRGPSAVAKNIQYF	-	-	TRBV23-1	TRBJ2-4
TGTGCCAGTAGTGACCGGGACAGGGACATGAACACTGAAGCTTTCTTT	CASSDRDRDMNTEAFF	-	TRBD1	TRBV19	TRBJ1-1
TGTGCCAGCAGCCTGATGACTAGCGGGAGTAGAGGGGAGCTGTTTTTT	CASSLMTSGSRGELFF	-	TRBD2	TRBV27	TRBJ2-2
TGTGCCAGTAGTACTAATAGCGGGAGGTTAACCGGGGAGCTGTTTTTT	CASSTNSGRLTGELFF	-	TRBD2	TRBV19	TRBJ2-2
TGTGCCAGCAGCGTAGAAGGGGCTTACCAAGAGACCCAGTACTTC	CASSVEGAYQETQYF	-	-	TRBV9	TRBJ2-5
TGTGCCAGCAGCGTGTCCGGGACAGGGCATGGCTACACCTTC	CASSVSGTGHGYTF	-	TRBD1	TRBV5-4	TRBJ1-2
TGTGCCACCAGCAAGGGCAGGGGTTACAATCAGCCCCAGCATTTT	CATSKGRGYNQPQHF	-	-	TRBV15	TRBJ1-5
TGTGCCAGTAGAGGCGGGATTGAGCAGTTCTTC	CASRGGIEQFF	-	-	TRBV19	TRBJ2-1
TGTGCCAGCAGTGAATTCGGTAGAACTGAAGCTTTCTTT	CASSEFGRTEAFF	-	-	TRBV2	TRBJ1-1
TGTGCCAGCAGCTTAGGCCTAGAAGCGGGCCACCAAGAGACCCAGTACTTC	CASSLGLEAGHQETQYF	-	-	TRBV11-2	TRBJ2-5
TGTGCCAGCAGCTTAACGGCGAGGTTTATAGGCGATGAGCAGTTCTTC	CASSLTARFIGDEQFF	-	-	TRBV11-2	TRBJ2-1
TGTGCCAGCAGTCCACTCCCGGCAGGGCTCTATGGCTACACCTTC	CASSPLPAGLYGYTF	-	-	TRBV28	TRBJ1-2
TGTGCCAGTAGTATAGCTCAAAATGAGCAGTTCTTC	CASSIAQNEQFF	-	-	TRBV19	TRBJ2-1
TGTGCCAGCAGCCTTCGGTCGGGGGAGTTCTACGAGCAGTACTTC	CASSLRSGEFYEQYF	-	-	TRBV7-3	TRBJ2-7
TGTGCCAGCAGTGAACGTGGACTAGCCAGCACAGATACGCAGTATTTT	CASSERGLASTDTQYF	-	TRBD2	TRBV6-1	TRBJ2-3
TGTGCCAGCAGCTTAGGGCAGGGCGGCACTGAAGCTTTCTTT	CASSLGQGGTEAFF	-	-	TRBV13	TRBJ1-1
TGCGCCAGCAGCCAACTACTAGGCAGTGAGCAGTTCTTC	CASSQLLGSEQFF	-	-	TRBV4-3	TRBJ2-1
TGTGCCAGCAGCGTAGTGGAGACAGGGGCTGTCGGCACTGAAGCTTTCTTT	CASSVVETGAVGTEAFF	-	TRBD1	TRBV9	TRBJ1-1
TGTGCCAGCGGACAGGGGCCTGAAGCTTTCTTT	CASGQGPEAFF	-	TRBD1	TRBV25-1	TRBJ1-1
TGCGCCAGCAGCCAAACGCAACAGGAGCTAGCCAAAAACATTCAGTACTTC	CASSQTQQELAKNIQYF	-	-	TRBV4-3	TRBJ2-4
TGTGCCAGCAGTTACTCCGGGAGTGCAGATACGCAGTATTTT	CASSYSGSADTQYF	-	-	TRBV6-5	TRBJ2-3
TGTGCCAGCAGTTACGGGACTGACTACTACGAGCAGTACTTC	CASSYGTDYYEQYF	-	-	TRBV6-5	TRBJ2-7
TGTGCCAGCAGCTGGCAGTCCGATCAGCCCCAGCATTTT	CASSWQSDQPQHF	-	-	TRBV27	TRBJ1-5
TGTGCCAGCAGCGTAGGACCTTCTAACTATGGCTACACCTTC	CASSVGPSNYGYTF	-	-	TRBV9	TRBJ1-2
TGCGCCAGCAGCACGCTAGCGGGAGGCAACAATGAGCAGTTCTTC	CASSTLAGGNNEQFF	-	TRBD2	TRBV4-1	TRBJ2-1
TGCGCCAGCAGCGTAGGACGGGACTCCTACGAGCAGTACTTC	CASSVGRDSYEQYF	few	-	TRBV5-1	TRBJ2-7
TGTGCCAGCAGCGTCGACACAGGTTTGAGTGAAAAACTGTTTTTT	CASSVDTGLSEKLFF	-	-	TRBV9	TRBJ1-4
TGCGCCAGCAGCCAGCGGCAGACACTTAACACCGGGGAGCTGTTTTTT	CASSQRQTLNTGELFF	-	-	TRBV4-3	TRBJ2-2
TGTGCCAGCAGTGTAGCAGGACCTGCCTACGAGCAGTACTTC	CASSVAGPAYEQYF	-	-	TRBV2	TRBJ2-7
TGTGCCAGTAGTTTCACGGACAGGAGCTCCTACGAGCAGTACTTC	CASSFTDRSSYEQYF	-	TRBD1	TRBV19	TRBJ2-7
TGTGCCAGCAGCTATGGTAGGCAGACCTTTGATGGCTACACCTTC	CASSYGRQTFDGYTF	-	-	TRBV7-9	TRBJ1-2
TGTGCCAGCAGCGTATCTCGAGGGGCGACTGAAGCTTTCTTT	CASSVSRGATEAFF	medium-sized	-	TRBV9	TRBJ1-1
TGCGCCAGCAGCTTGGGGACAGGACCTCCTGGCTACACCTTC	CASSLGTGPPGYTF	few	TRBD1	TRBV5-1	TRBJ1-2
TGCGCCAGCAGCCACGGACAGGGGGCCGATGAGCAGTTCTTC	CASSHGQGADEQFF	-	TRBD1	TRBV4-3	TRBJ2-1
TGCGCCAGCAGCTTGGGGCCGGGACAGGGGGAGACCCAGTACTTC	CASSLGPGQGETQYF	-	TRBD1	TRBV5-1	TRBJ2-5
TGTGCCACCAGCAGAACCGGGACGGGAAATGAAAAACTGTTTTTT	CATSRTGTGNEKLFF	-	-	TRBV15	TRBJ1-4
TGCAGCGTCCAAACTGGGGGAGGGTTTCGGGAGACCCAGTACTTC	CSVQTGGGFRETQYF	-	TRBD2	TRBV29-1	TRBJ2-5
TGTGCCAGCAGCTTGATCGGGACGATGAACACTGAAGCTTTCTTT	CASSLIGTMNTEAFF	-	-	TRBV27	TRBJ1-1
TGTGCCTGGAGCCCCGGCACTGAAGCTTTCTTT	CAWSPGTEAFF	-	-	TRBV30	TRBJ1-1
TGTGCCAGCAGTTTACGGGGACTAGCGGGGGGTTATACGCAGTATTTT	CASSLRGLAGGYTQYF	-	TRBD2	TRBV27	TRBJ2-3
TGTGCCAGCAGCTCATGGGGGGTCACGGGACTTCGGATCAATGAGCAGTTCTTC	CASSSWGVTGLRINEQFF	-	-	TRBV5-8	TRBJ2-1
TGTGCCAGCAGCTTAGGAGGGGGCAGCTACGAGCAGTACTTC	CASSLGGGSYEQYF	-	TRBD1	TRBV7-9	TRBJ2-7
TGTGCCAGCAGTCCAACAGATATTCTGAACACTGAAGCTTTCTTT	CASSPTDILNTEAFF	-	-	TRBV6-5	TRBJ1-1
TGTGCCAGCAGTTACTCTGGCGGGGGAAACACAGATACGCAGTATTTT	CASSYSGGGNTDTQYF	once	TRBD2	TRBV6-6	TRBJ2-3
TGTGCCAGCAGTGAATGGAGGGAAGCGAGCGGGGAGCTGTTTTTT	CASSEWREASGELFF	-	-	TRBV25-1	TRBJ2-2
TGTGCCAGCAGCATACCATCCCCTAGCGGGAGGCGGGACAATGAGCAGTTCTTC	CASSIPSPSGRRDNEQFF	-	TRBD2	TRBV7-9	TRBJ2-1
TGTGCCAGCAGTTCCGACAAGGCCGAAGAATACGAGCAGTACTTC	CASSSDKAEEYEQYF	-	-	TRBV28	TRBJ2-7
TGTGCCAGCAGCTTGGTCCGGGGTGAGCAGTTCTTC	CASSLVRGEQFF	-	-	TRBV5-6	TRBJ2-1